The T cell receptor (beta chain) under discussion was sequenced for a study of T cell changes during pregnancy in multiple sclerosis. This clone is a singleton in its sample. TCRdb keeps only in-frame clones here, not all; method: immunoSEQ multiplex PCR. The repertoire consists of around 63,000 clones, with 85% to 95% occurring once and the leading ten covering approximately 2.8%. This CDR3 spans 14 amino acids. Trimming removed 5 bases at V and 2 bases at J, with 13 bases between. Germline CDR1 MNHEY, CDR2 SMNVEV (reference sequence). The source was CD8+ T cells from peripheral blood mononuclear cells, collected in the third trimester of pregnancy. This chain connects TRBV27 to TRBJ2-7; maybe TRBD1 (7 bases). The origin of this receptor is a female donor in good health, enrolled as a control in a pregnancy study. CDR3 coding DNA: TGTGCCAGCAGTCCGGGGGACAGCACCTACGAGCAGTACTTC. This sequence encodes CASSPGDSTYEQYF.